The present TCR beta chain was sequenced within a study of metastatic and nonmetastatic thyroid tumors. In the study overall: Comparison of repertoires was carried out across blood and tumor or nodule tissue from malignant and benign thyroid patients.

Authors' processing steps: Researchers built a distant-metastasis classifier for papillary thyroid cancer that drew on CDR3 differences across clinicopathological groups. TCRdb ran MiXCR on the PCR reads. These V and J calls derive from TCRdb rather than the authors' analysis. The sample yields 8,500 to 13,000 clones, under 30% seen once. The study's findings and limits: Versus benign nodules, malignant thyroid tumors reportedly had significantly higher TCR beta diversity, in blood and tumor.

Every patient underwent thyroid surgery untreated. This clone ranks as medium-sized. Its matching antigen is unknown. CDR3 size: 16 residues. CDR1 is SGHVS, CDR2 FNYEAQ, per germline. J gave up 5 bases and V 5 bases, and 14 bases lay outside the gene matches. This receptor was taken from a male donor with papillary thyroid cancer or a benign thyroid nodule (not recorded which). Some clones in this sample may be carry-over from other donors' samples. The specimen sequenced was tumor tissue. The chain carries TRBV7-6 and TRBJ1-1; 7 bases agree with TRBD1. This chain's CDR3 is CASSPGVGGARTEAFF. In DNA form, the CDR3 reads TGTGCCAGCAGCCCGGGGGTAGGGGGCGCGCGGACTGAAGCTTTCTTT. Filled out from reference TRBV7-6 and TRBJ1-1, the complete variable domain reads GAGVSQSPRYKVTKRGQDVALRCDPISGHVSLYWYRQALGQGPEFLTYFNYEAQQDKSGLPNDRFSAERPEGSISTLTIQRTEQRDSAMYRCASSPGVGGARTEAFFGQGTRLTVV.